This entry lists 23 T cell receptor beta chains sequenced from one sample in a study of memory CD4+ T cells and cytomegalovirus serostatus (dated by TCRdb to about 2019). Single viable CD3+CD4+CD8-CD45RO+ cells were sorted as memory CD4+ T cells on a FACSAria II. The library relied on the immunoSEQ multiplex PCR assay. TCRdb limited this immuneACCESS table to in-frame rearrangements with V and J called. A share of clones is missing; checked studies link under half to unresolved V genes, and the rest is unexplained. The sample table holds around 88,000 clones, of which 80% were seen once. The ten largest clones take up about 3.5% of the sample. The sample was memory CD4+ T cells from blood. The receptor source for this set is an adult in good health and CMV-seropositive.

This sequence joins TRBV7-2 and TRBJ2-3; 7 bases agree with TRBD1. From germline, CDR1 is SGHTA and CDR2 FQGNSA. The CDR3 has 15 residues. The ends lost 4 bases at V and 2 bases at J; junction bases unmatched: 6. CDR3: CASSSMTGLTDTQYF. The CDR3 region has the DNA TGTGCCAGCAGCTCCATGACAGGGCTCACAGATACGCAGTATTTT.

The CDR3 DNA reads as TGTGCCATCAGTAAAGGGGGACAGGGAACCGGGGAGCTGTTTTTT. This encodes CAISKGGQGTGELFF. The chain recombines TRBV10-3 with TRBJ2-2; the match to TRBD1 covers 9 bases. The CDR3 has 15 amino acids. The J segment lost 5 bases and the V segment lost 5 bases, leaving 6 bases of the junction unmatched. Per germline, CDR1 ENHRY and CDR2 SYGVKD.

The chain is built from TRBV7-9 and TRBJ2-7; a possible D gene is TRBD2 (6 bases). The CDR3 runs to 14 residues. In germline, CDR1 is SEHNR, CDR2 FQNEAQ (reference sequence). V was trimmed by 7 bases and J by 4 bases, leaving 17 bases between them. The DNA for the CDR3 is TGTGCCAGCACCTCCTGGGCAGCGGGTTACGAGCAGTACTTC. Protein product: CASTSWAAGYEQYF.

This clone occurred a few times. The rearrangement uses TRBV9 and TRBJ1-4; D unresolved. Trimming took 4 bases from V and 6 from J, leaving 19 bases between them. The germline CDR1 and CDR2 sequences are SGDLS and YYNGEE. CDR3 length: 16 residues. CDR3 bases: TGTGCCAGCAGCTTCCGGCCAGGACGAACGGATGAAAAACTGTTTTTT. This translates into CASSFRPGRTDEKLFF.

This chain joins TRBV5-4 and TRBJ2-3; the match to TRBD1 covers 7 bases. The CDR3 extends over 17 amino acids. CDR1 and CDR2 from the germline V gene are SGHNT and YYREEE (reference sequence). With 3 bases clipped from V and 0 bases from J, the junction kept 10 bases outside the gene matches. Written as DNA, the CDR3 is TGTGCCAGCAGCTGGGGTGGCCGGGACAGAAGCACAGATACGCAGTATTTT. Protein product: CASSWGGRDRSTDTQYF. Complete variable domain (other parts from reference TRBV5-4 and TRBJ2-3): ETGVTQSPTHLIKTRGQQVTLRCSSQSGHNTVSWYQQALGQGPQFIFQYYREEENGRGNFPPRFSGLQFPNYSSELNVNALELDDSALYLCASSWGGRDRSTDTQYFGPGTRLTVL.

The chain joins TRBV4-1 to TRBJ2-5; 9 nucleotides line up with TRBD2. CDR1 is MGHRA, CDR2 YSYEKL, per germline. V gave up 0 bases and J gave up 5 bases; unmatched junction bases: 7. This CDR3 contains 16 residues. The CDR3 reads CASSQDRTSVGETQYF. In DNA form, the CDR3 reads TGCGCCAGCAGCCAAGATCGGACTAGCGTAGGTGAGACCCAGTACTTC.

This clone was seen a handful of times. The V and J genes are TRBV19 and TRBJ2-5; 11 bases agree with TRBD1. This CDR3 is built from 20 residues. The trim removed 7 bases at V and 2 bases at J, leaving 21 bases unmatched. Per the germline V gene, CDR1 is LNHDA and CDR2 is SQIVND (reference sequence). CDR3 in amino acids: CASNPSIWDSDRGRQETQYF. For the CDR3, the DNA is TGTGCCAGTAATCCCTCTATCTGGGATTCGGACAGGGGGCGTCAAGAGACCCAGTACTTC. Variable domain in full (rest from reference TRBV19 and TRBJ2-5): DGGITQSPKYLFRKEGQNVTLSCEQNLNHDAMYWYRQDPGQGLRLIYYSQIVNDFQKGDIAEGYSVSREKKESFPLTVTSAQKNPTAFYLCASNPSIWDSDRGRQETQYFGPGTRLLVL.

This clone showed up just once. J is TRBJ2-1 and V is TRBV29-1; D may be TRBD1 or TRBD2 (5 bases each). The CDR3 is 13 amino acids. CDR1 SQVTM and CDR2 ANQGSEA come from the germline V gene. V was pared by 4 bases and J by 6 bases, with 13 bases between. The CDR3 here is CSVGVGDFNEQFF. The DNA for the CDR3 is TGCAGCGTTGGGGTGGGGGATTTCAATGAGCAGTTCTTC.

This chain links TRBV4-2 with TRBJ2-1; 8 nucleotides line up with TRBD2. CDR3 size: 18 residues. The V and J ends lost 4 bases and 2 bases, in that order; junction bases with no gene match: 13. Germline CDR1 reads LGHNA; CDR2 reads YNFKEQ. The CDR3 spells CASSPRGAGGRTYNEQFF. The CDR3 DNA is TGTGCCAGCAGCCCCAGAGGGGCGGGCGGGAGGACCTACAATGAGCAGTTCTTC.

This clone was recorded a few times. This chain links TRBV7-9 with TRBJ1-2, with a possible D match to TRBD1 (6 bases). The germline V and J ends were trimmed by 6 bases and 0 bases, with 14 bases remaining between them. The CDR3 loop spans 15 amino acids. Germline loops: CDR1 SEHNR, CDR2 FQNEAQ (reference sequence). The CDR3 here is CASSRGAPSNYGYTF. DNA of the CDR3: TGTGCCAGCAGTCGGGGGGCGCCGTCTAACTATGGCTACACCTTC.

V usage is TRBV27 and J usage is TRBJ2-5; D unclear. CDR3 length: 14 amino acids. Deletions cut 5 bases from V and 4 bases from J, with 14 bases between. The V gene's germline CDR1 is MNHEY and CDR2 SMNVEV (reference sequence). The CDR3 here is CASSPPYRLETQYF. The CDR3 DNA reads as TGTGCCAGCAGTCCCCCCTATAGGTTAGAGACCCAGTACTTC.

J is TRBJ2-1 and V is TRBV19; TRBD2 is a possible D gene (7 bases). The CDR3 covers 15 residues. Germline CDR1 LNHDA, CDR2 SQIVND (reference sequence). V lost 5 bases and J 9 bases, leaving 20 bases between the germline ends. CDR3 nucleotide sequence: TGTGCCAGTAGTCTAACGGGAGGTCAGGGGAGTGAGCAGTTCTTC. Protein product: CASSLTGGQGSEQFF.

This clone was detected once. V and J are TRBV5-6 and TRBJ2-5; D is unresolved. V dropped 4 bases and J dropped 1 base, with 17 bases sitting between them. Germline CDR1 and CDR2: SGHDT and YYEEEE. The CDR3 runs to 16 residues. CDR3 in DNA: TGTGCCAGCAGCGTATATGCGATGGGCTCCCAAGAGACCCAGTACTTC. Translating gives CASSVYAMGSQETQYF.

The rearrangement uses TRBV21-1 and TRBJ2-5; the D call of TRBD1 is as the table states it, not checked on the DNA. TRBV21-1 is reported as a pseudogene. This CDR3 has 17 residues. The CDR3 spells CASSKKDRGRIWETQYF. The CDR3 bases are TGTGCCAGCAGCAAAAAGGACAGGGGGCGCATCTGGGAGACCCAGTACTTC.

The rearrangement joins TRBV6-6 to TRBJ2-1; D unresolved. The CDR3 length is 13 residues. The V gene's germline CDR1 is MNHNY and CDR2 SVGAGI (reference sequence). Trimming took 0 bases from V and 3 from J, leaving 3 bases between them. The CDR3, as DNA: TGTGCCAGCAGTTACTCGAACTACAATGAGCAGTTCTTC. Its protein is CASSYSNYNEQFF.

The rearrangement uses TRBV2 and TRBJ2-3; a weak D match, TRBD1 (5 bases). V lost 6 bases and J lost 1, with 11 bases in between. This CDR3 is 14 amino acids long. Germline V CDR1 and CDR2: SNHLY, FYNNEI. The CDR3 bases are TGTGCCAGCAGCATTCAGGGCGGCACAGATACGCAGTATTTT. Translation gives CASSIQGGTDTQYF.

The J gene is TRBJ2-3, the V gene TRBV5-1; 16 bases fit TRBD2. This CDR3 comprises 16 residues. The germline CDR1 and CDR2 sequences are SGHRS and YFSETQ. V lost 4 bases to trimming and J lost 5 bases; unmatched junction nucleotides: 4. The DNA of the CDR3 is TGCGCCAGCAGCACAGGGACTAGCGGGAGGGTAGATACGCAGTATTTT. This translates into CASSTGTSGRVDTQYF.

The J gene is TRBJ2-1, the V gene TRBV4-1; possibly TRBD1 for D (6 bases). CDR1 MGHRA and CDR2 YSYEKL come from the germline V gene. The CDR3 totals 14 residues. V was clipped by 0 bases and J by 14 bases, with 17 bases between them. CDR3 region: CASSQDQRLRDKFF. Written as DNA, the CDR3 is TGCGCCAGCAGCCAAGACCAACGGCTGAGGGACAAGTTCTTC.

This chain uses TRBV7-2 with TRBJ2-7, with D possibly called TRBD1 or TRBD2 (6 bases each). CDR1 is SGHTA, CDR2 FQGNSA, per germline. V was cut by 5 bases and J by 0 bases, with 14 bases left in between. CDR3 length: 15 amino acids. The CDR3 reads CASSLGGLSSYEQYF. The CDR3 DNA follows: TGTGCCAGCAGCCTAGGGGGGTTGAGCTCCTACGAGCAGTACTTC.

V and J are TRBV7-2 and TRBJ2-7; a possible D gene is TRBD1 (5 bases). Trimming removed 0 bases at V and 0 bases at J, with 9 bases between. Germline values: CDR1 SGHTA, CDR2 FQGNSA. The CDR3 totals 15 residues. Here the CDR3 reads CASSLAIQDSYEQYF. The CDR3, as DNA: TGTGCCAGCAGCTTAGCCATACAGGACTCCTACGAGCAGTACTTC.

CDR3 nucleotide sequence: TGTGCCAGCAGTTTATTATCCGAGCAGTACTTC. Translated, it gives CASSLLSEQYF. V usage is TRBV28 and J usage is TRBJ2-7; no clear D. CDR1 and CDR2 from the germline V gene are MDHEN and SYDVKM. The CDR3 consists of 11 residues. V lost 1 base and J 6 bases, leaving 4 bases between the germline ends.

The chain links TRBV7-8 to TRBJ2-2, with D possibly called TRBD1 or TRBD2 (5 bases each). The V gene lost 1 base and the J gene lost 7 bases, with 13 bases spanning the gap. From germline, CDR1 is SGHVS and CDR2 FQNEAQ. This CDR3 has 15 residues. The CDR3 here is CASSLGARAGGELFF. CDR3 DNA sequence: TGTGCCAGCAGCTTAGGAGCCAGGGCGGGCGGGGAGCTGTTTTTT.

This sequence joins TRBV5-1 and TRBJ1-1; 9 bases map to TRBD1. The trim removed 4 bases at V and 4 bases at J, leaving 8 bases unmatched. The CDR3 extends over 15 amino acids. The germline V gene has CDR1 SGHRS and CDR2 YFSETQ. The chain's CDR3 is CASSLGQGRSTEAFF. CDR3 sequence (DNA): TGCGCCAGCAGCCTTGGACAGGGGCGGAGCACTGAAGCTTTCTTT.